This T cell receptor (beta chain) is drawn from a study of blood T cell repertoires in COVID-19 (TCRdb year 2020). In terms of the full investigation: Collaborator samples came from the United States, Italy and Spain and covered acute and convalescent phases of COVID-19. The material from the prospective study consisted of cDNA or gDNA derived from T cells, B-cell-depleted T cells, or PBMCs. The dataset comprised deeply sampled blood TCRbeta repertoires from subjects exposed to, actively infected with, or recovered from COVID-19. The repertoires were made available in a free public database intended to serve as a resource for research on the immune response to SARS-CoV-2. Samples were obtained from the ongoing ImmuneRACE study (first 160 participants) and from about 1,300 subjects provided by 6 global collaborators. Sample metadata almost always included a de-identified subject ID, COVID-19 status, age in years and sex. Where available, HLA class I and class II types were obtained from metadata supplied by the sample provider rather than from assay-based typing.

This clone has a single count. What antigen it recognizes has not been identified. No clone much larger than this one lies a single base away; base qualities are absent. Each collaborating institution followed its own protocols to collect whole blood in K2EDTA tubes. For TCRbeta analysis, collaborators shipped samples as frozen whole blood, isolated PBMCs, or DNA extracted from either of those sample types. Points the paper makes about the study in general: The quantity of clinical and demographic metadata differed by source and by participant and was supplied without curation.

The V end loses 8 bases and the J end loses 0 bases, and a stretch of 13 bases separates them. The CDR3 measures 14 amino acids from cysteine to phenylalanine. Only the CDR3 DNA is retained, 42 bases long and in frame from the first base. TCRbeta CDR3 regions were amplified from genomic DNA using the immunoSEQ Assay, a bias-controlled multiplex PCR. The authors' pipeline ran thus. Nucleated cell counts per sample were estimated from amplification of reference gene primers within the assay. To quantify the absolute abundance of each unique TCRbeta CDR3 rearrangement, sequence reads were collapsed and filtered. For each sample, productive Simpson clonality was calculated as the square root of Simpson's diversity index across productive rearrangements. TCRdb provides this immuneACCESS table in a form limited to in-frame rearrangements. Some clones are lacking; in checked studies, under half of them reflect an unresolved V gene, and why the rest are absent is not known. V and J calls and clone size are as listed in that table; D and trimming were resolved from the DNA. In all, the sample holds under 200,000 clones, and approximately 90% of those were seen once. Approximately 0.5% of the sample is in the top ten clones.

The V and J genes are TRBV23-1 and TRBJ1-2; TRBD1 might be the D gene, on 5 matching bases. TRBV23-1 is given ORF status, its function remaining uncertain. Sample: peripheral blood. This sequence originates from a man in his fifties or sixties with acute or convalescent COVID-19. CDR3 sequence: CASPGQGANYGYTF. The DNA sequence follows: TGCGCCAGCCCAGGGCAAGGGGCTAACTATGGCTACACCTTC.